These 29 T cell receptor beta chains were all obtained from the same sample, sequenced in a study of breast tumors, draining lymph nodes, adjacent tissues. TCRdb called the multiplex PCR reads again in MiXCR, with one record for every CDR3 protein. The sample lists about 15,000 distinct CDR3 sequences, roughly 60% occurring once. Input material: tumor-adjacent breast tissue. These receptor sequences come from a female donor with breast cancer. Some clones in this sample may be carry-over from other donors' samples.

This clonotype counts as medium-sized (0.01 to 0.1%). This chain joins TRBV2 and TRBJ1-2; TRBD1 might be the D (5 bases). V was shortened by 3 bases and J by 1 base, with 9 bases between the two germline ends. CDR1 and CDR2 (germline): SNHLY, FYNNEI. The CDR3 extends over 14 amino acids. The CDR3 bases are TGTGCCAGCAGTGAGGGGCTTCTTAACTATGGCTACACCTTC. Encoded protein: CASSEGLLNYGYTF.

In its sample, this clonotype is medium-sized. The chain has TRBV6-4 and TRBJ1-2; D gene unclear. The CDR3 consists of 13 residues. The V gene's germline CDR1 is MRHNA and CDR2 SNTAGT. V gave up 5 bases and J gave up 4 bases, with 11 bases separating them. Written as DNA, the CDR3 is TGTGCCAGCAGTAGCGGGCCCAGCTATGGCTACACCTTC. Its translation: CASSSGPSYGYTF.

Comment on this clonotype: The CDR3 end shows no conserved phenylalanine or tryptophan, and so a read error is likely. The DNA is left out, because the CDR3 cannot be placed on it with certainty; the CDR3 is given as TCRdb lists it. V is TRBV9 and J is TRBJ2-7; the listed D gene, TRBD1, was not tested against the DNA. Germline values: CDR1 SGDLS, CDR2 YYNGEE. The CDR3 spans 14 amino acids, including both terminal residues. The CDR3 sequence: CASSAGQATYGQSL.

V and J are TRBV19 and TRBJ1-5; 7 nucleotides match TRBD1. The V gene end was trimmed by 5 bases and the J gene end by 2 bases; junction bases not matched to a gene: 3. Germline CDR1 and CDR2: LNHDA and SQIVND (reference sequence). This CDR3 has 14 residues. CDR3 DNA: TGTGCCAGTAGTCGGACAGGCGGCAATCAGCCCCAGCATTTT. Amino acid sequence: CASSRTGGNQPQHF.

This clonotype came up many times. The genes are TRBV6-1 and TRBJ1-4, with D hard to call. The CDR3 consists of 14 residues. Trimming cost V 3 bases and J 4 bases, with 9 bases left between them. Germline assignment: CDR1 MNHNS and CDR2 SASEGT. The CDR3 here is CASSDGTVNEKLFF. The CDR3 DNA follows: TGTGCCAGCAGTGACGGAACAGTTAATGAAAAACTGTTTTTT.

The chain links TRBV12-3 or TRBV12-4 to TRBJ2-1; 10 bases line up with TRBD2. The ends lost 3 bases at V and 8 bases at J; junction bases unmatched: 13. The CDR3 has 17 residues. The CDR3 coding sequence is TGTGCCAGCAGTTTCGCCCGAGCGGGAGGGGCTCTCGATGAGCAGTTCTTC. Translating it yields CASSFARAGGALDEQFF.

Notes on this clonotype: One end of the junction is discordant with germline, which a read error may explain. V and J are TRBV20-1 and TRBJ1-6; no definite D call. Germline CDR1 DFQATT, CDR2 SNEGSKA (reference sequence). This CDR3 has 11 residues. The CDR3 nucleotides are TGCAGTGCGCGGTTGGGTTCCCCCCTCCCCTTC. Translation gives CSARLGSPLPF.

The CDR3 is CASSELIPDRAQGNTIYF. In DNA, the CDR3 is TGTGCCAGCAGTGAATTGATCCCGGACAGGGCGCAGGGAAACACCATATATTTT. The rearrangement uses TRBV25-1 and TRBJ1-3, with 8 bases fitting TRBD1. The germline V gene has CDR1 MGHDK and CDR2 SYGVNS. Unmatched junction bases numbered 12, after V lost 1 base and J lost 4 bases. The CDR3 loop spans 18 amino acids.

By share of the sample, this clonotype is medium-sized (0.01 to 0.1%). The V gene is TRBV19, the J gene TRBJ1-2; D is unclear. Germline CDR1 reads LNHDA; CDR2 reads SQIVND (reference sequence). The CDR3 is made up of 12 amino acids. Between the trimmed V and J ends, which lost 5 bases and 3 bases, there was a span of 7 bases. CDR3 DNA: TGTGCCAGTAGTTTCGGAGACTATGGCTACACCTTC. Amino acids: CASSFGDYGYTF.

About this clonotype: A junction end diverges from the germline sequence, so it may reflect a read error. The chain is built from TRBV13 and TRBJ2-7; D uncertain. Germline V gene lookup returns CDR1 PRHDT and CDR2 FYEKMQ (reference sequence). The CDR3 is 14 amino acids. The DNA of the CDR3 is TGTGCCTGCAGCTCCGGACGCCAAGCATACGAGCAGTACTTC. This codes for CACSSGRQAYEQYF.

Ten or more counts support this clonotype. A much larger clone lies a single base off, so this may be a read error. The chain uses TRBV6-5 and TRBJ2-7, with 8 positions matching TRBD1. With V trimmed by 6 bases and J by 3 bases, 4 bases remained unmatched. The length of the CDR3 is 13 residues. Germline V gene lookup returns CDR1 MNHEY and CDR2 SVGAGI. In DNA, the CDR3 is TGTGCCAGCAGGCACAGGGGGTTCTACGAGCAGTACTTC. Protein product: CASRHRGFYEQYF.

This clonotype came up a few times. A read error is possible here, since a much larger clone lies one base away. The DNA for the CDR3 is TGTGCCGGCAGCTTAGCCCCAGGTGAAGCTTTCTTT. This gives the protein CAGSLAPGEAFF. The chain uses TRBV7-9 and TRBJ1-1, with no clear D. Germline values: CDR1 SEHNR, CDR2 FQNEAQ (reference sequence). This CDR3 spans 12 amino acids.

This clonotype was observed many times. The rearrangement uses TRBV19 and TRBJ2-6, with D perhaps TRBD2 (6 bases). The CDR3 runs 17 residues. V lost 3 bases, J lost 0 bases, and 12 bases lay in between. Germline V CDR1 and CDR2: LNHDA, SQIVND (reference sequence). The CDR3 nucleotides are TGTGCCAGTAGTATGCGGGGACTGCTCTCTGGGGCCAACGTCCTGACTTTC. Its translation is CASSMRGLLSGANVLTF.

This rearrangement joins TRBV11-2 to TRBJ2-3, with D tentatively TRBD1 (6 bases). The V gene's germline CDR1 is SGHAT and CDR2 FQNNGV. CDR3 size: 17 residues. The germline V and J ends were trimmed by 1 base and 0 bases, with 14 bases remaining between them. The CDR3 loop is CASSLGYRADSTDTQYF. The CDR3 bases are TGTGCCAGCAGCTTAGGTTACAGGGCCGATAGCACAGATACGCAGTATTTT.

This clonotype was recorded a few times. The junction departs from germline at one end; a sequencing error may be responsible. This chain uses TRBV6-5 with TRBJ2-2, with 11 bases matching TRBD2. Germline V lookup: CDR1 MNHEY, CDR2 SVGAGI. The CDR3 length is 17 residues. The CDR3 coding sequence is TGTGCCAGCAGTCACGTCCTAGCGGGGGGTAGGGTCGGGGGGCTGTTTTTT. The encoded protein is CASSHVLAGGRVGGLFF.

This clonotype occurred many times. The chain has TRBV9 and TRBJ2-3; D gene uncertain. V gave up 0 bases and J gave up 3 bases, with 5 bases separating them. The CDR3 is made up of 13 amino acids. Germline-derived CDR1 and CDR2 are SGDLS and YYNGEE. The CDR3 DNA reads as TGTGCCAGCAGCGTAGAAGGGACAGATACGCAGTATTTT. Translated, it gives CASSVEGTDTQYF.

A remark on this clonotype: Likely a read error: the CDR3 ends without its conserved phenylalanine or tryptophan. This chain connects TRBV6-4 to TRBJ1-3; D possibly corresponds to TRBD1 (6 bases). There are 21 residues in the CDR3. Trimming removed 2 bases at V and 7 bases at J, with 33 bases between. The germline gives CDR1 MRHNA, CDR2 SNTAGT. CDR3 loop: CASSDTDFQDSKRLCRNTIYS. In DNA form, the CDR3 reads TGTGCCAGCAGTGACACCGACTTCCAGGACAGCAAACGGTTATGTAGGAACACCATATATTCC.

This clonotype was counted at least ten times. A much more abundant neighbour one base away suggests this may be a read error. The chain recombines TRBV20-1 with TRBJ2-2; D tentatively reads TRBD1 or TRBD2 (5 bases each). The germline V gene encodes CDR1 DFQATT and CDR2 SNEGSKA (reference sequence). The CDR3 is made up of 16 amino acids. V dropped 5 bases and J dropped 5 bases, with 21 bases sitting between them. DNA of the CDR3: TGCAGTGCTCCCCGGCCGGGAACGGGGCCTACCGGGGAGCTGTTTTTT. Translating gives CSAPRPGTGPTGELFF.

This clonotype is medium-sized (0.01 to 0.1%) in the sample. The CDR3, as DNA: TGTGCCAGTAGTATCGGACAGGGAGGCTACACCTTC. Protein: CASSIGQGGYTF. The chain couples TRBV19 to TRBJ1-2, with 8 bases matching TRBD1. The length of the CDR3 is 12 residues. V trimming: 3 bases; J trimming: 8 bases; junction bases outside the gene matches: 2. CDR1 is LNHDA, CDR2 SQIVND, per germline (reference sequence).

The CDR3, as DNA: TGTGCCAGCAGCTTAGAGGTTCTATACGAGCAGTACTTC. The encoded protein is CASSLEVLYEQYF. The chain joins TRBV11-2 to TRBJ2-7; D is unclear. Per germline, CDR1 SGHAT and CDR2 FQNNGV. The CDR3 consists of 13 residues. Trimming shortened V by 0 bases and J by 4 bases, and 7 bases separated the two germline ends.

This rearrangement joins TRBV2 to TRBJ1-6; TRBD1 matches 8 bases. The CDR3 sequence is 15 residues long. With 6 bases clipped from V and 13 bases from J, the junction kept 14 bases outside the gene matches. Germline V gene data show CDR1 as SNHLY and CDR2 as FYNNEI. This chain's CDR3 is CASSPTGGSGSPLHF. DNA for the CDR3: TGTGCCAGCAGCCCCACAGGGGGGAGTGGTTCCCCCCTCCACTTT.

About this clonotype itself: No conserved phenylalanine or tryptophan is present at the end of the CDR3, so a read error is the likely explanation. V is TRBV5-5 and J is TRBJ2-7; perhaps TRBD1 as D (6 bases). The V and J ends lost 4 bases and 3 bases respectively, with 17 bases between them. The CDR3 length is 15 residues. The germline CDR1 and CDR2 sequences are SGHKS and YYEKEE (reference sequence). The CDR3 here is CASSVYRADGYEQYL. The CDR3 DNA is TGTGCCAGCAGCGTATACAGGGCGGATGGCTACGAGCAGTACCTC.

This chain connects TRBV19 to TRBJ1-2, with a tentative D call TRBD1 (5 bases). Looked up from germline, CDR1 is LNHDA and CDR2 is SQIVND (reference sequence). Trimming removed 4 bases from V and 0 bases from J, with 9 bases in between. The CDR3 extends over 14 amino acids. The CDR3 loop is CASSRGGANYGYTF. In DNA form, the CDR3 reads TGTGCCAGTAGTAGGGGGGGAGCTAACTATGGCTACACCTTC.

This clonotype was observed many times. The chain has TRBV18 and TRBJ2-3, with 7 bases identical to TRBD1. The CDR3 is made up of 15 amino acids. Germline V gives CDR1 KGHSH, CDR2 LQKENI. Germline trimming cut 3 bases from V and 1 base from J; bases unmatched to any gene: 4. Here the CDR3 reads CASSPGTAGTDTQYF. The CDR3 nucleotides read TGTGCCAGCTCACCGGGGACAGCTGGCACAGATACGCAGTATTTT.

This chain connects TRBV5-1 to TRBJ1-5, with D unclear. Germline V gives CDR1 SGHRS, CDR2 YFSETQ. The CDR3 is 15 residues long. The V end lost 2 bases, the J end lost 0 bases, and 9 bases lay between the germline ends. CDR3 nucleotide sequence: TGCGCCAGCAGCTTCGAGGGTTATAGCAATCAGCCCCAGCATTTT. This sequence encodes CASSFEGYSNQPQHF.

This clonotype was counted only a few times. V and J are TRBV5-8 and TRBJ1-2, with unresolved D. Germline assignment: CDR1 SGHTS and CDR2 YDEGEE. There are 12 residues in the CDR3. V shed 5 bases and J shed 6 bases, with 11 bases lying between them. In nucleotides, the CDR3 is TGTGCCAGCAGGTATTACATGAATGGCTACACCTTC. Protein: CASRYYMNGYTF.

This clonotype was seen at least ten times. V is TRBV3-1 and J is TRBJ2-4; 9 bases line up with TRBD2. The CDR3 has 15 residues. The junction had 0 bases not matched to a gene; V was cut back by 2 bases and J by 1 base. Germline lookup yields CDR1 LGHDT and CDR2 YNNKEL (reference sequence). The CDR3 bases are TGTGCCAGCAGCCAACTAGCGGGGGCCAAAAACATTCAGTACTTC. It codes for CASSQLAGAKNIQYF.

This clonotype was seen many times. The chain carries TRBV6-1 and TRBJ2-2; D not certain. Per the germline V gene, CDR1 is MNHNS and CDR2 is SASEGT. Trimming shortened V by 0 bases and J by 7 bases, and 3 bases separated the two germline ends. The CDR3 is 12 amino acids. The chain's CDR3 is CASSEAGGELFF. The CDR3 nucleotides are TGTGCCAGCAGTGAAGCGGGCGGGGAGCTGTTTTTT.

The rearrangement uses TRBV7-9 and TRBJ2-3; D gene ambiguous. Trimming took off 8 bases at V and 0 bases at J, with 12 bases between the two ends. The germline CDR1 and CDR2 sequences are SEHNR and FQNEAQ (reference sequence). This CDR3 is built from 14 residues. The CDR3 sequence is CASDPPASTDTQYF. CDR3 DNA sequence: TGTGCCAGCGACCCCCCGGCTAGCACAGATACGCAGTATTTT.